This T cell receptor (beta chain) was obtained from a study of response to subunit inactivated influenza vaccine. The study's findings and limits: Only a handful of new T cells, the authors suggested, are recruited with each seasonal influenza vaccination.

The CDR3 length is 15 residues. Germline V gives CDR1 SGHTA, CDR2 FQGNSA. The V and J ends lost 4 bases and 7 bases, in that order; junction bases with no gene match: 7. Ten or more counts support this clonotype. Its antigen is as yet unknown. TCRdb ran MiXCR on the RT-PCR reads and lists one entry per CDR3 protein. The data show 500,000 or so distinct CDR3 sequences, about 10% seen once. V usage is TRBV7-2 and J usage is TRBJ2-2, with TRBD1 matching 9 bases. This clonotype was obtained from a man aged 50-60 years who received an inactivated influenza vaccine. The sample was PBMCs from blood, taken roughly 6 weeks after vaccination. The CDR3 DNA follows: TGTGCCAGCAGCTCGAGGACAGGGGCAGACGGGGAGCTGTTTTTT. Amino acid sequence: CASSSRTGADGELFF. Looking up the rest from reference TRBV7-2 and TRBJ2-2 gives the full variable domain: GAGVSQSPSNKVTEKGKDVELRCDPISGHTALYWYRQSLGQGLEFLIYFQGNSAPDKSGLPSDRFSAERTGGSVSTLTIQRTQQEDSAVYLCASSSRTGADGELFFGEGSRLTVL.